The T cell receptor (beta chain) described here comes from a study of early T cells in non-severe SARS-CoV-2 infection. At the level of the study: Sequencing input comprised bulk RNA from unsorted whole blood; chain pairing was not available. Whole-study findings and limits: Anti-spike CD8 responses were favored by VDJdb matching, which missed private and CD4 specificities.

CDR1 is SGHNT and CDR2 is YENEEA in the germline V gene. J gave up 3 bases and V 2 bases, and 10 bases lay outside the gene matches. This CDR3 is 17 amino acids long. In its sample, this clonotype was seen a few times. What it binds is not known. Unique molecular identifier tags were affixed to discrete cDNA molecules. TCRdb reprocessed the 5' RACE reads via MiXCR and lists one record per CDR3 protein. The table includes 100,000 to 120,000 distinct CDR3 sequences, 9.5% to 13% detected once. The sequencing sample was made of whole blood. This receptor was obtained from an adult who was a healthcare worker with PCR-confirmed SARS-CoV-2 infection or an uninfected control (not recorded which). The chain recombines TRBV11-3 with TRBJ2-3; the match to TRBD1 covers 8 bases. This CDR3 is CASSLSHGTGGTDTQYF. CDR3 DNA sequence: TGTGCCAGCAGCTTATCACACGGGACAGGTGGGACAGATACGCAGTATTTT.